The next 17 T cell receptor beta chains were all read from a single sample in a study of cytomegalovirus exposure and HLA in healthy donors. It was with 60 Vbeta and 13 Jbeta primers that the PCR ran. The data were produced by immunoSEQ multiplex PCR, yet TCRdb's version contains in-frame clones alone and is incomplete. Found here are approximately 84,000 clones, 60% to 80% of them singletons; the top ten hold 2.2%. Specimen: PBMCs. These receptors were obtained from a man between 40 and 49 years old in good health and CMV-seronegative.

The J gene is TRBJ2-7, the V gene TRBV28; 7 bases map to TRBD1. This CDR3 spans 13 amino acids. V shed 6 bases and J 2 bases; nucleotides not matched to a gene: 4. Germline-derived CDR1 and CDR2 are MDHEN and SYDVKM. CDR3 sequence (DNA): TGTGCCAGCAGCCTAACAGGGGCCTACGAGCAGTACTTC. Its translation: CASSLTGAYEQYF.

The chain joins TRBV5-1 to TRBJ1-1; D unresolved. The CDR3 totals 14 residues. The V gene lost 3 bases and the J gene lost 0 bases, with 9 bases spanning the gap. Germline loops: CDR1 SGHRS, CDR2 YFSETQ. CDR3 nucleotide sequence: TGCGCCAGCAGCTCGGGAGACATGAACACTGAAGCTTTCTTT. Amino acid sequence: CASSSGDMNTEAFF. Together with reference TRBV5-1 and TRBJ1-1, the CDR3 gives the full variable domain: KAGVTQTPRYLIKTRGQQVTLSCSPISGHRSVSWYQQTPGQGLQFLFEYFSETQRNKGNFPGRFSGRQFSNSRSEMNVSTLELGDSALYLCASSSGDMNTEAFFGQGTRLTVV.

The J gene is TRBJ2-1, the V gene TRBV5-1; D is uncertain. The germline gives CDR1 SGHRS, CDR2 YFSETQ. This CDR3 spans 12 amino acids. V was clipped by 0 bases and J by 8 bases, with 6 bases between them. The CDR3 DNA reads TGCGCCAGCAGCTTGGACTTCGATGAGCAGTTCTTC. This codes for CASSLDFDEQFF.

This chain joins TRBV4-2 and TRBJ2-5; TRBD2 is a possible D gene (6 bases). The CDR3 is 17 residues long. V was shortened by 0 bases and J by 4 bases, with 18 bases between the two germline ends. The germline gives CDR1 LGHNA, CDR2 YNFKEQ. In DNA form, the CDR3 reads TGTGCCAGCAGCCAAGATAGGCCTGGGTACGGGAGAGAGACCCAGTACTTC. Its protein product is CASSQDRPGYGRETQYF.

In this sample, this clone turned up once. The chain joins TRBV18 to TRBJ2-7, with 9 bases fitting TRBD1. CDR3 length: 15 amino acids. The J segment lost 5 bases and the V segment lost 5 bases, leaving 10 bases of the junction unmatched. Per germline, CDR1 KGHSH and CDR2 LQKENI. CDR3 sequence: CASSVSTGGFDEQYF. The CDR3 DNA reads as TGTGCCAGCTCAGTTTCCACAGGGGGCTTCGACGAGCAGTACTTC.

This CDR3 is CASRPLALAGGQGQYF. CDR3 sequence (DNA): TGTGCCAGCAGACCACTCGCTCTAGCGGGGGGGCAGGGGCAGTATTTT. The chain couples TRBV7-3 to TRBJ2-3, with 12 bases lining up with TRBD2. Germline V lookup: CDR1 SGHTA, CDR2 FQGTGA. The CDR3 contains 16 residues. V was clipped by 6 bases and J by 11 bases; unmatched bases: 15.

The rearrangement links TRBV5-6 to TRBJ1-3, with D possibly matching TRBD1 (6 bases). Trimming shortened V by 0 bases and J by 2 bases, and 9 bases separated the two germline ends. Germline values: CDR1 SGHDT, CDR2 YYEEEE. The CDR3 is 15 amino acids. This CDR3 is CASSLGGGTGNTIYF. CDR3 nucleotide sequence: TGTGCCAGCAGCTTGGGAGGGGGAACTGGAAACACCATATATTTT.

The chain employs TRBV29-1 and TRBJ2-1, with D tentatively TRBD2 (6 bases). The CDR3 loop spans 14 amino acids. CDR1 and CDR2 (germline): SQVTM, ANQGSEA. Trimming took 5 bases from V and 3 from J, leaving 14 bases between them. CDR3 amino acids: CSVPGTLLYNEQFF. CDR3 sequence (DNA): TGCAGCGTTCCCGGGACTCTGCTCTACAATGAGCAGTTCTTC.

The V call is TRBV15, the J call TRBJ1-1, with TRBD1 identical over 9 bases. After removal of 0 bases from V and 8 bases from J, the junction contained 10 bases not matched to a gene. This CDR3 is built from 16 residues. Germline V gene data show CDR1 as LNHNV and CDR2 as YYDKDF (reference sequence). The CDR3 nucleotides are TGTGCCACCAGCAGAGAGACGGGGACAGGGCGGGTGGAAGCTTTCTTT. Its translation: CATSRETGTGRVEAFF.

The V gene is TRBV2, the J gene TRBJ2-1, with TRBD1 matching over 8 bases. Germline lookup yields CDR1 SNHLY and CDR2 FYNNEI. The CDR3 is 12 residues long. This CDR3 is CAAGGEGNEQFF. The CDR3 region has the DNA TGTGCAGCAGGGGGCGAGGGTAATGAGCAGTTCTTC.

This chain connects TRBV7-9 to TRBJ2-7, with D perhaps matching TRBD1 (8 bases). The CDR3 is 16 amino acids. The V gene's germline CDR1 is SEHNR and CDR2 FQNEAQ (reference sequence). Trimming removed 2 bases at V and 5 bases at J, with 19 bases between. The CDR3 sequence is CASSLRGTGGVHEQYF. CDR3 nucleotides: TGTGCCAGCAGCTTAAGAGGTACAGGGGGGGTCCACGAGCAGTACTTC.

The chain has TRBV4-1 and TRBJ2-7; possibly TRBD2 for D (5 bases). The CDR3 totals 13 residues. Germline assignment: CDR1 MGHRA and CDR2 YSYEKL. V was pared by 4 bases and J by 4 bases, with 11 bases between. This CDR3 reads CASSRELVYEQYF. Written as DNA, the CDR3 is TGCGCCAGCAGCCGTGAACTAGTTTACGAGCAGTACTTC.

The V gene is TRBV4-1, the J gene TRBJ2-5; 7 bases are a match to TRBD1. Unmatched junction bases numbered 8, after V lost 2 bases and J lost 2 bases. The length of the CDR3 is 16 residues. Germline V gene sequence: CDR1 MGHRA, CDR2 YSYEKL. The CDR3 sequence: CASSQLAGGRQETQYF. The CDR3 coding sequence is TGCGCCAGCAGCCAACTCGCAGGGGGTCGGCAAGAGACCCAGTACTTC.

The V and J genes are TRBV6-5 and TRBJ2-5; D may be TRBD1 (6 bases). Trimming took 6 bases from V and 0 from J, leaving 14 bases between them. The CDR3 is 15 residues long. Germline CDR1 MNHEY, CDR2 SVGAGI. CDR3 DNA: TGTGCCAGCAGCCAATACCGGGACAACCAAGAGACCCAGTACTTC. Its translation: CASSQYRDNQETQYF.

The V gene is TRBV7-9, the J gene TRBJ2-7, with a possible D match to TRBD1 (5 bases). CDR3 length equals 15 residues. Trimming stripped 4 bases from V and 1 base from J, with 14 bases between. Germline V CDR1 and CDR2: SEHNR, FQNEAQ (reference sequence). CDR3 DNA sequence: TGTGCCAGCAGCTCGATAGACAGCACGTCCTACGAGCAGTACTTC. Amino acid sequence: CASSSIDSTSYEQYF.

Written as DNA, the CDR3 is TGTGCCAGCAGTGAACATGAGACAGGGTGGTATGGCTACACCTTC. Protein sequence: CASSEHETGWYGYTF. The V gene is TRBV6-1, the J gene TRBJ1-2; 7 nucleotides agree with TRBD1. The CDR3 runs 15 residues. After removal of 2 bases from V and 5 bases from J, the junction contained 8 bases not matched to a gene. Germline V gene sequence: CDR1 MNHNS, CDR2 SASEGT.

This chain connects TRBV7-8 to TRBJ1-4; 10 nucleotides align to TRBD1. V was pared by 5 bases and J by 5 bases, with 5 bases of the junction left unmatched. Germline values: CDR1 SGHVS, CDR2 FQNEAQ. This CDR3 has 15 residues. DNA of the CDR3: TGTGCCAGCAGCCCCAGGACAGGGGGAAATGAAAAACTGTTTTTT. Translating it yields CASSPRTGGNEKLFF.